The 14 T cell receptor beta chains below come from one sample, sequenced in a study of CD8+CD57+ T cells in acquired aplastic anemia. For sequencing, patients were chosen who had shown expansion of CD8+CD57+ cells by flow cytometry. Genomic DNA served as template for TCR beta VDJ and CDR3 profiling. TCRdb redid the calling of the reads with MiXCR, one entry per CDR3 protein. The sample holds around 200,000 distinct CDR3 sequences, 48% seen once. The sequencing sample was made of sorted CD4+, CD8+, or CD8+CD57+ T cells (not recorded which) from PBMCs. The receptors stem from a human donor with aplastic anemia.

The chain joins TRBV10-1 to TRBJ2-3; D is undetermined. V was clipped by 4 bases and J by 0 bases, with 8 bases between them. The V gene's germline CDR1 is WNHNN and CDR2 SYGVQD (reference sequence). This CDR3 region has 14 residues. CDR3 in amino acids: CASSGATSTDTQYF. In DNA form, the CDR3 reads TGCGCCAGCAGTGGAGCGACTAGCACAGATACGCAGTATTTT.

There are a few counts of this clonotype. The chain combines TRBV7-3 with TRBJ2-7, with a possible D match to TRBD2 (5 bases). V lost 8 bases to trimming and J lost 7 bases, with 15 bases between them. Germline values: CDR1 SGHTA, CDR2 FQGTGA. The CDR3 has 12 residues. CDR3 region: CASLPCRGEQYF. The CDR3 DNA reads as TGTGCCAGCCTACCATGCCGCGGGGAGCAGTACTTC.

This clonotype was recorded many times. This chain links TRBV5-4 with TRBJ1-2, with a possible D match to TRBD1 (6 bases). Germline-derived CDR1 and CDR2 are SGHNT and YYREEE (reference sequence). V lost 5 bases, J lost 6 bases, and 14 bases lay in between. The CDR3 contains 13 residues. CDR3 bases: TGTGCCAGCAGTTCCCGGACAGTCAATGGCTACACCTTC. Its translation: CASSSRTVNGYTF.

The chain combines TRBV20-1 with TRBJ1-2; 7 bases are a match to TRBD1. V shed 4 bases and J 4 bases; nucleotides not matched to a gene: 12. The CDR3 is 15 residues long. In germline, CDR1 is DFQATT, CDR2 SNEGSKA (reference sequence). CDR3 nucleotide sequence: TGCAGTGCTAACCCTGACAGGGCCTCTGGCTATGGCTACACCTTC. It is translated as CSANPDRASGYGYTF.

In this sample, this clonotype turned up a few times. This chain joins TRBV30 and TRBJ1-5; no definite D call. This CDR3 has 16 residues. The V gene's germline CDR1 is GTSNPN and CDR2 SVGIG (reference sequence). Trimming pared 3 bases from V and 4 bases from J, leaving 19 bases between. The CDR3 spells CAWSARVVLPNQPQHF. The CDR3 DNA follows: TGTGCCTGGAGCGCGCGAGTAGTCCTGCCTAATCAGCCCCAGCATTTT.

This chain links TRBV20-1 with TRBJ2-3; TRBD1 aligns across 9 bases. Trimming removed 4 bases from V and 3 bases from J; junction bases left unmatched: 8. CDR1 and CDR2 (germline): DFQATT, SNEGSKA (reference sequence). The CDR3 is 15 amino acids. The CDR3 DNA reads TGCAGTGCTACTTACCGGGACAGGGCAACAGATACGCAGTATTTT. Protein product: CSATYRDRATDTQYF.

This clonotype was seen a handful of times. V and J are TRBV19 and TRBJ1-2; D is ambiguous. This CDR3 region has 13 residues. Germline CDR1 LNHDA, CDR2 SQIVND (reference sequence). The V end lost 8 bases, the J end lost 7 bases, and 17 bases lay between the germline ends. This CDR3 is CASLEWGGSGYTF. CDR3 nucleotides: TGTGCCAGTTTAGAGTGGGGAGGAAGTGGCTACACCTTC.

The sample holds a few counts of this clonotype. J is TRBJ2-2 and V is TRBV6-1; TRBD2 is a possible D gene (5 bases). The length of the CDR3 is 17 residues. V lost 9 bases and J lost 1, with 21 bases in between. In germline, CDR1 is MNHNS, CDR2 SASEGT. The CDR3 sequence: CARCPLRSGGNTGELFF. The CDR3 nucleotides are TGTGCCAGGTGCCCTCTAAGGAGCGGAGGGAACACCGGGGAGCTGTTTTTT.

There are many counts of this clonotype. As DNA, the CDR3 is TGCGCCAGCAGCTTGATTGAGTCAGGGCGATCCGAGCAGTACTTC. Translated: CASSLIESGRSEQYF. V is TRBV5-1 and J is TRBJ2-7; a weak D match, TRBD1 (5 bases). Trimming cost V 1 base and J 6 bases, with 17 bases left between them. Germline CDR1 and CDR2: SGHRS and YFSETQ. CDR3 length: 15 residues. Full variable domain (missing parts from reference TRBV5-1 and TRBJ2-7): KAGVTQTPRYLIKTRGQQVTLSCSPISGHRSVSWYQQTPGQGLQFLFEYFSETQRNKGNFPGRFSGRQFSNSRSEMNVSTLELGDSALYLCASSLIESGRSEQYFGPGTRLTVT.

This clonotype was seen only a few times. A read error may be the cause here, since a much bigger clone is one base away. The chain recombines TRBV20-1 with TRBJ2-3; 12 nucleotides align to TRBD2. The V gene's germline CDR1 is DFQATT and CDR2 SNEGSKA (reference sequence). This CDR3 is 16 amino acids long. CDR3 DNA sequence: TGCAGTGCTAGAGAAGCTAGCGGGAGGGTCACAGATGCGCAGTATTTT. This gives the protein CSAREASGRVTDAQYF.

Note on this clonotype: A much larger clone is a single base away; this may be a read error. The V and J genes are TRBV4-2 and TRBJ2-1; tentatively, D is TRBD2 (7 bases). Germline CDR1 reads LGHNA; CDR2 reads YNFKEQ. The CDR3 is 15 residues long. The CDR3 sequence is CASSLILGGPDERFF. Written as DNA, the CDR3 is TGTGCCAGCAGCCTTATTCTGGGGGGGCCAGATGAGCGGTTCTTC.

This clonotype was picked up many times. V usage is TRBV5-4 and J usage is TRBJ2-7, with TRBD2 matching 13 bases. The germline V gene encodes CDR1 SGHNT and CDR2 YYREEE (reference sequence). V gave up 0 bases and J gave up 2 bases; unmatched junction bases: 2. The CDR3 contains 16 residues. The DNA of the CDR3 is TGTGCCAGCAGCTTGGTAGGACTAGCGGGAGCCTACGAGCAGTACTTC. Translating it yields CASSLVGLAGAYEQYF.

This rearrangement joins TRBV5-1 to TRBJ2-3; no reliable D call. Germline V gene data show CDR1 as SGHRS and CDR2 as YFSETQ. The CDR3 consists of 11 residues. The ends were cut back, 4 bases at V and 8 bases at J, with 8 bases in the middle. The CDR3 DNA sequence: TGCGCCAGCAGCGAGGACGGTACGCAGTATTTT. It yields the protein CASSEDGTQYF.

This clonotype was counted a few times. V usage is TRBV25-1 and J usage is TRBJ1-5, with D perhaps matching TRBD1 (6 bases). The CDR3 contains 15 residues. Germline V gene lookup returns CDR1 MGHDK and CDR2 SYGVNS. Trimming cost V 5 bases and J 3 bases, with 14 bases left between them. Here the CDR3 DNA reads TGTGCCAGCAGTCGAACAGGGTCCCTCAATCAGCCCCAGCATTTT. This translates into CASSRTGSLNQPQHF.